This T cell receptor (beta chain) was captured by sequencing in a study of response to subunit inactivated influenza vaccine listed by TCRdb under 2018. Describing the broader study: To follow how T cells responded to a trivalent subunit inactivated influenza vaccine, the researchers relied on deep quantitative profiling of the T cell receptor repertoire.

Results and caveats for the whole study, not just this receptor: It was suggested by the authors that each seasonal influenza vaccination may recruit only a limited number of new T cells.

Library generation was performed with RT-PCR. Sequenced on an Illumina HiSeq 2500. TCRdb ran its own pipeline on the public reads, namely fastp trimming at Q25 and MiXCR clone calling, and kept in-frame beta chains. All rows with the same CDR3 protein become a single entry with the most common DNA and genes. Counted in this sample were 500,000 to 600,000 distinct CDR3 sequences; 16% of them appeared once. Over 2.5% of the sample is taken by the ten largest. V is cut by 4 bases and J by 4 bases, and the space between the germline ends is 10 bases. The germline V gene yields MGHDK for CDR1 and SYGVNS for CDR2. From its cysteine to its phenylalanine, the CDR3 spans 13 amino acids. Here the CDR3 DNA is all that survives: 39 bases in frame from base 1. A note on this clonotype: Its recognized antigen is unknown. Base qualities were left out, and no much larger clone turns up one base away.

In this chain, TRBV25-1 is recombined with TRBJ1-1; there is no confident call for the D gene. The source of this sequence is a man in his fifties or sixties who received an inactivated influenza vaccine. Donor details come from another sample of the same person, matched by shared clones. Here the sequenced sample was CD4+ T cells sorted from PBMCs, taken less than 25 months after vaccination. The DNA sequence is given as TGTGCCAGCAGTGGAATGACGGGCACTGAAGCTTTCTTT. Its translation is CASSGMTGTEAFF.